Shown below are 20 T cell receptor beta chains from a single sample sequenced in a study of technical replicates of blood from several donors. TCRdb's copy holds only in-frame clones and misses some; the assay was immunoSEQ multiplex PCR. The table includes approximately 92,000 clones, 95% detected once. The sample consisted of T cells isolated from PBMCs. The receptors come from a human donor in good health.

The chain carries TRBV19 and TRBJ1-5; D not certain. Germline V gene sequence: CDR1 LNHDA, CDR2 SQIVND (reference sequence). V lost 2 bases to trimming and J lost 1 base, with 9 bases between them. This CDR3 region has 15 residues. The CDR3 reads CASSILGGSNQPQHF. The DNA of the CDR3 is TGTGCCAGTAGTATATTGGGAGGCAGCAATCAGCCCCAGCATTTT.

The V call is TRBV30, the J call TRBJ1-1, with D perhaps TRBD1 (5 bases). Germline assignment: CDR1 GTSNPN and CDR2 SVGIG (reference sequence). Trimming shortened V by 5 bases and J by 1 base, and 11 bases separated the two germline ends. The CDR3 loop spans 13 amino acids. CDR3 sequence: CAWDRLSNTEAFF. CDR3 sequence (DNA): TGTGCCTGGGACAGATTATCGAACACTGAAGCTTTCTTT.

The V gene is TRBV27, the J gene TRBJ2-7; 8 positions agree with TRBD2. Trimming at V came to 5 bases and at J to 2 bases, leaving 5 bases not matched to a gene. From germline, CDR1 is MNHEY and CDR2 SMNVEV (reference sequence). The CDR3 totals 14 residues. As DNA, the CDR3 is TGTGCCAGCAGTGCGAGCGGGGGTACCTACGAGCAGTACTTC. Residues: CASSASGGTYEQYF.

The gene calls are TRBV6-4 and TRBJ2-3; TRBD2 matches 14 bases. CDR3 length equals 15 residues. Losses at the gene ends were 4 bases for V and 7 bases for J; bases not matched to a gene: 4. The germline V gene encodes CDR1 MRHNA and CDR2 SNTAGT. The CDR3 reads CASSVTSGRANTQYF. In DNA, the CDR3 is TGTGCCAGCAGTGTGACTAGCGGGAGGGCGAATACGCAGTATTTT.

This clone has only a few counts. V gene TRBV5-1 combines with J gene TRBJ1-1; D is perhaps TRBD1 (5 bases). The CDR3 covers 14 residues. The V end lost 1 base, the J end lost 1 base, and 8 bases lay between the germline ends. CDR1 and CDR2 from the germline V gene are SGHRS and YFSETQ. The CDR3 here is CASSLSGGNTEAFF. The CDR3 DNA reads as TGCGCCAGCAGCTTGTCGGGGGGGAACACTGAAGCTTTCTTT.

The chain uses TRBV6-1 and TRBJ2-2; 8 bases match TRBD2. Unmatched junction bases numbered 7, after V lost 7 bases and J lost 6 bases. Germline V gives CDR1 MNHNS, CDR2 SASEGT. The CDR3 has 14 residues. The CDR3 DNA reads as TGTGCCAGCACCGGAGCGGGAGCGGCCGGGGAGCTGTTTTTT. Protein: CASTGAGAAGELFF.

The V call is TRBV19, the J call TRBJ1-2; D ambiguous. The V gene's germline CDR1 is LNHDA and CDR2 SQIVND (reference sequence). The germline V and J ends were trimmed by 6 bases and 0 bases, with 8 bases remaining between them. The CDR3 length is 13 residues. The CDR3 sequence: CASSASANYGYTF. Here the CDR3 DNA reads TGTGCCAGTAGCGCTTCGGCTAACTATGGCTACACCTTC.

The V gene is TRBV4-2, the J gene TRBJ2-1; no firm D call. The CDR3 consists of 14 residues. Trimming stripped 0 bases from V and 8 bases from J, with 11 bases between. Germline V lookup: CDR1 LGHNA, CDR2 YNFKEQ. The CDR3 spells CASSQDIGSDEQFF. In DNA, the CDR3 is TGTGCCAGCAGCCAAGATATCGGGTCTGATGAGCAGTTCTTC.

The chain employs TRBV6-5 and TRBJ1-3; D is perhaps TRBD1 (5 bases). The germline gives CDR1 MNHEY, CDR2 SVGAGI. The CDR3 has 12 residues. Trimming removed 11 bases from V and 2 bases from J, with 10 bases in between. In nucleotides, the CDR3 is TGTGCCTCTGGGGGGACTGGAAACACCATATATTTT. Translating it yields CASGGTGNTIYF.

The chain recombines TRBV11-3 with TRBJ1-3; D gene unclear. Germline-derived CDR1 and CDR2 are SGHNT and YENEEA. The CDR3 length is 15 residues. Trimming pared 5 bases from V and 0 bases from J, leaving 11 bases between. The CDR3 loop reads CASSARDSSGNTIYF. The CDR3 DNA reads as TGTGCCAGCAGCGCACGGGATTCCTCTGGAAACACCATATATTTT.

Turning to this clone: Different DNA sequences within this sample yield the same CDR3. The rearrangement links TRBV18 to TRBJ2-5; 9 positions agree with TRBD1. Germline V gives CDR1 KGHSH, CDR2 LQKENI. V lost 2 bases to trimming and J lost 5 bases; unmatched junction nucleotides: 6. This CDR3 region has 15 residues. This CDR3 reads CASSPLDRGIETQYF. In nucleotides, the CDR3 is TGTGCCAGCTCACCATTGGACAGGGGCATCGAGACCCAGTACTTC.

The genes are TRBV6-1 and TRBJ1-5; no definite D call. CDR1 MNHNS and CDR2 SASEGT come from the germline V gene. V shed 7 bases and J shed 0 bases, with 13 bases lying between them. The CDR3 totals 15 residues. The CDR3 is CASTLSRLSNQPQHF. CDR3 bases: TGTGCCAGCACTCTCTCTAGGCTTAGCAATCAGCCCCAGCATTTT.

The chain joins TRBV5-6 to TRBJ1-1; D may be TRBD1 (6 bases). V was clipped by 3 bases and J by 6 bases, with 9 bases between them. The CDR3 length is 12 residues. Germline loops: CDR1 SGHDT, CDR2 YYEEEE. The CDR3 region has the DNA TGTGCCAGCAGCTCGGACAGCCCTGAAGCTTTCTTT. Translated, it gives CASSSDSPEAFF.

The chain recombines TRBV27 with TRBJ2-1; 9 bases are a match to TRBD2. Trimming at V came to 0 bases and at J to 12 bases, leaving 6 bases not matched to a gene. Germline V lookup: CDR1 MNHEY, CDR2 SMNVEV (reference sequence). CDR3 size: 14 residues. The CDR3 DNA reads as TGTGCCAGCAGTTTATCGATAGCGGGAGTAGTGCAGTTCTTC. Residues: CASSLSIAGVVQFF.

This sequence joins TRBV2 and TRBJ1-2; D is unclear. Trimming pared 3 bases from V and 1 base from J, leaving 6 bases between. The germline gives CDR1 SNHLY, CDR2 FYNNEI. The CDR3 length is 13 residues. CDR3 in DNA: TGTGCCAGCAGTGATCCGGGTAACTATGGCTACACCTTC. Translated: CASSDPGNYGYTF.

The chain carries TRBV19 and TRBJ2-7; 9 bases align to TRBD1. Germline trimming cut 5 bases from V and 4 bases from J; bases unmatched to any gene: 3. This CDR3 contains 13 residues. CDR1 is LNHDA, CDR2 SQIVND, per germline (reference sequence). CDR3: CASSVGQGYEQYF. For the CDR3, the DNA is TGTGCCAGTAGTGTGGGACAGGGTTACGAGCAGTACTTC.

The rearrangement uses TRBV13 and TRBJ2-1; 8 nucleotides agree with TRBD2. Germline V lookup: CDR1 PRHDT, CDR2 FYEKMQ (reference sequence). V shed 5 bases, J shed 9 bases, and the junction held 18 bases outside the gene matches. This CDR3 has 17 amino acids. CDR3 bases: TGTGCCAGCAGCGTCCCTGGGAGCGGGAGAGGGTTCGGTGAGCAGTTCTTC. Encoded protein: CASSVPGSGRGFGEQFF. The whole variable domain, filled in from reference TRBV13 and TRBJ2-1, reads AAGVIQSPRHLIKEKRETATLKCYPIPRHDTVYWYQQGPGQDPQFLISFYEKMQSDKGSIPDRFSAQQFSDYHSELNMSSLELGDSALYFCASSVPGSGRGFGEQFFGPGTRLTVL.

The chain employs TRBV5-1 and TRBJ2-7; 10 bases match TRBD2. J was trimmed by 2 bases and V by 4 bases; bases with no gene match: 3. CDR3 length: 14 amino acids. Germline V gives CDR1 SGHRS, CDR2 YFSETQ. The CDR3 DNA follows: TGCGCCAGCAGCGTTACTAGCGGGGCCTACGAGCAGTACTTC. As protein: CASSVTSGAYEQYF.

A single count supports this clone. The chain recombines TRBV9 with TRBJ2-3; a weak D match, TRBD2 (6 bases). The CDR3 length is 14 residues. V gave up 0 bases and J gave up 6 bases, with 11 bases separating them. CDR1 and CDR2 from the germline V gene are SGDLS and YYNGEE. CDR3 bases: TGTGCCAGCAGCGTAGGGTTTGGAGGGGATACGCAGTATTTT. Translating gives CASSVGFGGDTQYF.

The chain employs TRBV5-6 and TRBJ2-7; TRBD2 agrees at 8 bases. Looked up from germline, CDR1 is SGHDT and CDR2 is YYEEEE. The V and J ends lost 0 bases and 1 base, in that order; junction bases with no gene match: 3. CDR3 length equals 15 residues. CDR3 DNA sequence: TGTGCCAGCAGCTTGGCGCTAGCGGGTTCCTACGAGCAGTACTTC. Residues: CASSLALAGSYEQYF. Drawing the rest from reference TRBV5-6 and TRBJ2-7, the complete variable domain is DAGVTQSPTHLIKTRGQQVTLRCSPKSGHDTVSWYQQALGQGPQFIFQYYEEEERQRGNFPDRFSGHQFPNYSSELNVNALLLGDSALYLCASSLALAGSYEQYFGPGTRLTVT.